This TCR beta chain is drawn from a study of glioma-infiltrating T cells after dendritic cell vaccination. Findings of the study overall: Estimated pretreatment TIL content predicted outcome after dendritic cell vaccination.

Stated time point: after dendritic cell vaccination, including at tumor progression/relapse. The table lists this clone with a few counts. Its target is not known. TCRdb's copy holds only in-frame clones and misses some; the assay was immunoSEQ multiplex PCR. The profile covers about 94,000 clones, with around 80% appearing a single time and 4.5% to 5.5% taken by the ten largest. The germline CDR1 and CDR2 sequences are MDHEN and SYDVKM. The CDR3 covers 16 residues. V gave up 2 bases and J gave up 4 bases, with 18 bases separating them. The V gene is TRBV28, the J gene TRBJ2-7; TRBD1 is a possible D gene (5 bases). The sequenced sample was blood, obtained after dendritic cell vaccination. This receptor was obtained from a human donor with glioblastoma. The CDR3 region is CASSLPTRRGSYEQYF. The CDR3 coding sequence is TGTGCCAGCAGTTTACCCACGAGAAGGGGTTCTTACGAGCAGTACTTC.